The 18 T cell receptor beta chains below come from one sample, sequenced in a study of T cell changes during pregnancy in multiple sclerosis. The method was immunoSEQ multiplex PCR; TCRdb's version includes in-frame clones alone and lacks a portion of them. Among about 38,000 clones listed, roughly 91% were seen once. The sequencing here drew on CD8+ T cells from peripheral blood mononuclear cells, taken in the second trimester of pregnancy. These receptors came from a female donor with multiple sclerosis, enrolled in a pregnancy study.

The rearrangement joins TRBV7-7 to TRBJ2-5; 8 bases agree with TRBD1. Germline CDR1 SSHAT, CDR2 FNYEAQ (reference sequence). The V and J ends lost 5 bases and 0 bases, in that order; junction bases with no gene match: 8. The CDR3 loop spans 16 amino acids. CDR3 nucleotide sequence: TGTGCCAGCAGCCCAAGGACAGGGCGTTACCAAGAGACCCAGTACTTC. Amino acids: CASSPRTGRYQETQYF.

The chain is built from TRBV27 and TRBJ2-7; TRBD2 matches 7 bases. This CDR3 has 18 residues. With V trimmed by 2 bases and J by 6 bases, 19 bases remained unmatched. From germline, CDR1 is MNHEY and CDR2 SMNVEV (reference sequence). CDR3 DNA: TGTGCCAGCAGTTTAAGGGAGGTAGCGGACTCGGGGAGGGGCGAGCAGTACTTC. It translates to CASSLREVADSGRGEQYF.

The genes are TRBV21-1 and TRBJ2-7; the DNA was not compared with TRBD1, the D call given in the table. TRBV21-1 is listed as a pseudogene. The CDR3 length is 15 residues. This CDR3 is CASSKLTGQAYEQYF. The CDR3 nucleotides are TGTGCCAGCAGCAAACTAACGGGACAGGCCTACGAGCAGTACTTC.

This chain uses TRBV27 with TRBJ1-2; possibly TRBD1 for D (5 bases). Trimming shortened V by 2 bases and J by 1 base, and 14 bases separated the two germline ends. In germline, CDR1 is MNHEY, CDR2 SMNVEV (reference sequence). This CDR3 region has 16 residues. CDR3 in DNA: TGTGCCAGCAGTTTAAGGGGAGGGGACGATAACTATGGCTACACCTTC. The encoded protein is CASSLRGGDDNYGYTF.

The genes are TRBV21-1 and TRBJ1-1; the table names TRBD1, a call not compared with the DNA. TRBV21-1 is flagged as a pseudogene. This CDR3 contains 16 residues. The CDR3 here is CASSTRQGRMKTEAFF. Written as DNA, the CDR3 is TGTGCCAGCAGCACCCGACAGGGGCGCATGAAAACTGAAGCTTTCTTT.

The CDR3 here is CAISDPVSSGNTIYF. CDR3 nucleotides: TGTGCCATCAGTGACCCGGTGTCCTCTGGAAACACCATATATTTT. This rearrangement joins TRBV10-3 to TRBJ1-3; unclear D gene. Trimming shortened V by 3 bases and J by 0 bases, and 9 bases separated the two germline ends. In germline, CDR1 is ENHRY, CDR2 SYGVKD. The CDR3 extends over 15 amino acids.

This clone was recorded once. As DNA, the CDR3 is TGTGCCAGCAGCATTTCATCAGGGGGCATGGCGTTCAATGAGCAGTTCTTC. This gives the protein CASSISSGGMAFNEQFF. J is TRBJ2-1 and V is TRBV7-2, with 8 bases aligning to TRBD1. CDR1 and CDR2 from the germline V gene are SGHTA and FQGNSA. The ends lost 5 bases at V and 6 bases at J; junction bases unmatched: 15. The CDR3 contains 17 residues.

The gene calls are TRBV7-9 and TRBJ1-4; D ambiguous. The CDR3 covers 12 residues. Germline V CDR1 and CDR2: SEHNR, FQNEAQ (reference sequence). V lost 6 bases to trimming and J lost 5 bases, with 7 bases between them. As DNA, the CDR3 is TGTGCCAGCAGTCCGGAGAATGAAAAACTGTTTTTT. It is translated as CASSPENEKLFF.

In its sample, this clone was seen once. The chain links TRBV6-6 to TRBJ1-1, with 8 bases that match TRBD1. CDR3 length: 14 residues. V shed 8 bases, J shed 4 bases, and the junction held 9 bases outside the gene matches. Germline CDR1 reads MNHNY; CDR2 reads SVGAGI (reference sequence). This CDR3 reads CASSVGQGGTEAFF. In DNA, the CDR3 is TGTGCCAGCTCAGTCGGACAGGGCGGCACTGAAGCTTTCTTT.

The chain's CDR3 is CASSLPRGGEAFF. CDR3 nucleotides: TGTGCCAGCAGTTTACCGAGGGGGGGTGAAGCTTTCTTT. The rearrangement joins TRBV28 to TRBJ1-1; D is perhaps TRBD1 (6 bases). Trimming removed 2 bases from V and 7 bases from J, with 11 bases in between. CDR1 is MDHEN, CDR2 SYDVKM, per germline. This CDR3 spans 13 amino acids.

The chain has TRBV27 and TRBJ1-1; D is unresolved. This CDR3 is 13 amino acids long. Germline V gene lookup returns CDR1 MNHEY and CDR2 SMNVEV (reference sequence). With 5 bases removed from V and 4 bases from J, the gap between germline ends came to 11 bases. DNA for the CDR3: TGTGCCAGCAGTCCGATAGAGGGCACTGAAGCTTTCTTT. Translating gives CASSPIEGTEAFF.

The chain carries TRBV7-2 and TRBJ2-1; no definite D call. Trimming removed 1 base at V and 3 bases at J, with 4 bases between. Germline V CDR1 and CDR2: SGHTA, FQGNSA. The CDR3 covers 13 residues. The CDR3 nucleotides read TGTGCCAGCAGCTTAGGACTCTACAATGAGCAGTTCTTC. Its protein is CASSLGLYNEQFF.

V and J are TRBV30 and TRBJ2-3; D may be TRBD2 (7 bases). Germline V gene sequence: CDR1 GTSNPN, CDR2 SVGIG (reference sequence). The V end was cut by 8 bases, the J end by 0 bases, with 15 bases between. This CDR3 spans 14 amino acids. CDR3 amino acids: CALAGGLSTDTQYF. CDR3 nucleotide sequence: TGTGCCCTCGCCGGGGGGCTCAGCACAGATACGCAGTATTTT.

CDR3 coding DNA: TGTGCCAGCAGCTTTGGGATCCCCACAGGAAACGAGCAGTACTTC. This sequence encodes CASSFGIPTGNEQYF. The chain employs TRBV5-4 and TRBJ2-7; D may be TRBD1 (5 bases). The CDR3 is 15 residues long. The germline gives CDR1 SGHNT, CDR2 YYREEE (reference sequence). V was clipped by 2 bases and J by 5 bases, with 17 bases between them.

The rearrangement uses TRBV4-3 and TRBJ1-5; D remains ambiguous. The CDR3 runs 14 residues. The germline V gene encodes CDR1 LGHNA and CDR2 YSLEER. V gave up 1 base and J gave up 0 bases, with 4 bases separating them. CDR3 protein: CASSQGDSNQPQHF. The DNA for the CDR3 is TGCGCCAGCAGCCAAGGAGATAGCAATCAGCCCCAGCATTTT.

Written as DNA, the CDR3 is TGTGCCAGCGGGATCACAGGGGGTAATCAGCCCCAGCATTTT. It specifies CASGITGGNQPQHF. The V gene is TRBV27, the J gene TRBJ1-5; 8 nucleotides align to TRBD1. V lost 8 bases to trimming and J lost 4 bases; unmatched junction nucleotides: 7. CDR3 length equals 14 residues. Germline CDR1 is MNHEY and CDR2 is SMNVEV (reference sequence).

V gene TRBV14 combines with J gene TRBJ1-2; D is uncertain. V lost 1 base and J lost 8, with 11 bases in between. The CDR3 has 13 amino acids. Germline-derived CDR1 and CDR2 are SGHDN and FVKESK. The DNA of the CDR3 is TGTGCCAGCAGCCAAGCTTTTACATCCGGCTACACCTTC. Protein: CASSQAFTSGYTF.

The chain recombines TRBV4-2 with TRBJ1-1; 7 nucleotides line up with TRBD1. This CDR3 region has 18 residues. J lost 1 base, V lost 5 bases, and 16 bases had no gene match. Per the germline V gene, CDR1 is LGHNA and CDR2 is YNFKEQ. CDR3 loop: CASSSLGQGVFGNTEAFF. As DNA, the CDR3 is TGTGCCAGCAGCTCCCTCGGCCAGGGGGTTTTTGGGAACACTGAAGCTTTCTTT.